The clone carrying this TCR beta chain appeared a few times. Its matching antigen is unknown. Cells sorted by CD45RO/CCR7/CD25/CD127/CD95/CD27 comprised CD4+ naive, central memory, regulatory and stem cell-like memory cells. The sample is drawn from a study of beta chain features in type 1 diabetes. About the research overall: Over all samples combined, more than 90,000,000 sorted cells were examined.

The CDR3 has 13 residues. Trimming took 4 bases from V and 4 from J, leaving 11 bases between them. CDR1 is SGHAT and CDR2 is FQDESV in the germline V gene (reference sequence). As every portion of the isolated RNA was reverse transcribed, the sequencing read expressed TCRB transcripts. For naive, central memory and regulatory T cell samples, reads averaged around 3.6 million. The table came from immunoSEQ multiplex PCR; TCRdb's copy has only in-frame clones and leaves some out. The table lists roughly 180,000 clones, about an eighth of them singletons. Overall study findings and caveats: Naive, central memory and Treg TCRB repertoires appeared more alike in patients than in healthy donors.

Sequenced: central memory CD4+ T cells from blood. The sequence came from a woman aged 18-29 years in good health. The J gene is TRBJ2-7, the V gene TRBV11-1, with D perhaps matching TRBD1 (6 bases). The CDR3 bases are TGTGCCAGCAGCTCAGACAGGTTATACGAGCAGTACTTC. Its protein is CASSSDRLYEQYF.